What follows is one TCR beta chain and its context. The source of the sample is a study of control samples from healthy donors and cancer patients. This table comes from immunoSEQ multiplex PCR, and its TCRdb copy is limited to in-frame clones, with some not included. The profile shows about 79,000 clones, 93% of them singletons. This CDR3 spans 14 amino acids. The trim removed 0 bases at V and 5 bases at J, leaving 1 base unmatched. Germline loops: CDR1 MNHEY, CDR2 SVGAGI. Input material: PBMCs. The origin of this receptor is a woman aged 40 to 50 with lung cancer. V and J are TRBV6-5 and TRBJ1-1; the match to TRBD1 covers 9 bases. Here the CDR3 DNA reads TGTGCCAGCAGTTACTCGGGGACAGGGACTGAAGCTTTCTTT. This sequence encodes CASSYSGTGTEAFF.